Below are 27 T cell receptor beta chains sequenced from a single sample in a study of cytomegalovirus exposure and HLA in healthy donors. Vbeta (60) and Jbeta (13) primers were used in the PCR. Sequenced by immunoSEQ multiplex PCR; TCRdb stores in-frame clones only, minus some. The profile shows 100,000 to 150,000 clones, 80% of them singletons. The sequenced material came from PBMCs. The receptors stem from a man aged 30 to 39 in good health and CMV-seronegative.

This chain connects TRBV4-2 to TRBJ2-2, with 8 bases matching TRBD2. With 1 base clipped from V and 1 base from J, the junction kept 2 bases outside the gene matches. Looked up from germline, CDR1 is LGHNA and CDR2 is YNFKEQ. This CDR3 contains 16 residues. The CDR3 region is CASSQGTSLNTGELFF. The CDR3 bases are TGTGCCAGCAGCCAAGGGACTAGCCTGAACACCGGGGAGCTGTTTTTT.

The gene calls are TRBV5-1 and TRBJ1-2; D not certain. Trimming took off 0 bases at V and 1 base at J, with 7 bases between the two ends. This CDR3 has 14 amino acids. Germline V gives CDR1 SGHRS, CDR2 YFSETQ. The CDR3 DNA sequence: TGCGCCAGCAGCTTGGGCCCGGGTAACTATGGCTACACCTTC. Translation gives CASSLGPGNYGYTF.

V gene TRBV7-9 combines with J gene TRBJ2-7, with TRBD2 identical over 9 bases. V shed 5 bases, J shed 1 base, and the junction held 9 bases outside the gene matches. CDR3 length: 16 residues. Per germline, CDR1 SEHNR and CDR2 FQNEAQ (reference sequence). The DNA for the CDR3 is TGTGCCAGCAGCCCGAGGACTAGCGAAGAATCCTACGAGCAGTACTTC. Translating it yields CASSPRTSEESYEQYF.

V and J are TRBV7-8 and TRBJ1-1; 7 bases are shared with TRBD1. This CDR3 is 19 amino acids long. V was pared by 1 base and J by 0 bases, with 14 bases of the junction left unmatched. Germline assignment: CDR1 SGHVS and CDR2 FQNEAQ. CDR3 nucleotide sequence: TGTGCCAGCAGCTTAGTGATACAGGGGCGAGCAAACCTGAACACTGAAGCTTTCTTT. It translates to CASSLVIQGRANLNTEAFF.

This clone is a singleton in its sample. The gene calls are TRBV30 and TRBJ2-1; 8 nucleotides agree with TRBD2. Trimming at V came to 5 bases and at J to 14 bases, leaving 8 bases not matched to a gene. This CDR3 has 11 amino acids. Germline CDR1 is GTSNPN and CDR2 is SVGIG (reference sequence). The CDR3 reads CAWDSGGIKFF. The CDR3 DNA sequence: TGTGCCTGGGACTCGGGGGGGATCAAGTTCTTC.

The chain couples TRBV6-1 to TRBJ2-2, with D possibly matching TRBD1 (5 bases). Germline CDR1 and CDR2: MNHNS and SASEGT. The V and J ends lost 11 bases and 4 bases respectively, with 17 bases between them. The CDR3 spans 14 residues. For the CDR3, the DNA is TGTGCCCTCCACCACTCAGGGTTCACCGGGGAGCTGTTTTTT. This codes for CALHHSGFTGELFF.

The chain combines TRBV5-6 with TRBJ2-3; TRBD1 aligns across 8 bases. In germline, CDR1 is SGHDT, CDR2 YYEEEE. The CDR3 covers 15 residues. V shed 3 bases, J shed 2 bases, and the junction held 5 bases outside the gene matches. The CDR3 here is CASSWQGATTDTQYF. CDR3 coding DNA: TGTGCCAGCAGCTGGCAGGGGGCGACCACAGATACGCAGTATTTT.

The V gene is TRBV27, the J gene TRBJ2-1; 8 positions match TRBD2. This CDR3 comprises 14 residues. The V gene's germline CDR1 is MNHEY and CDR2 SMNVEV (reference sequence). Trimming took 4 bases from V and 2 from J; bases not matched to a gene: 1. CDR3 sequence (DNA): TGTGCCAGCAGTTCGGGACTAGCCTACAATGAGCAGTTCTTC. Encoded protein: CASSSGLAYNEQFF.

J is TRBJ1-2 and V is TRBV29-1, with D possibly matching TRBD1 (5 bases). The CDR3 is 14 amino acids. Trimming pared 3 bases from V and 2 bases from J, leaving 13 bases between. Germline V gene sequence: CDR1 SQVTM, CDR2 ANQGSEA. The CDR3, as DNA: TGCAGCGTTGAGGGGCAGCCGAACAACTATGGCTACACCTTC. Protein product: CSVEGQPNNYGYTF.

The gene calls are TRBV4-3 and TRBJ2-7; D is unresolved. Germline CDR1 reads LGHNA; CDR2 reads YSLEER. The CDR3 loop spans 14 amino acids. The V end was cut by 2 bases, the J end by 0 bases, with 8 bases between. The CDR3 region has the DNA TGCGCCAGCAGCCAATATACGGGCTCCTACGAGCAGTACTTC. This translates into CASSQYTGSYEQYF.

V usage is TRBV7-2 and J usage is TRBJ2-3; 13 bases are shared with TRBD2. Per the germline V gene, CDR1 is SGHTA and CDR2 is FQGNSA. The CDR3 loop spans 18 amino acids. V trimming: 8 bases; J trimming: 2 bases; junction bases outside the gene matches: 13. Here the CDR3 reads CASRTGTSGNGATDTQYF. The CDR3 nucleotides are TGTGCCAGCCGTACCGGGACTAGCGGGAACGGGGCCACAGATACGCAGTATTTT. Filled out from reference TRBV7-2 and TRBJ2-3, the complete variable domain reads GAGVSQSPSNKVTEKGKDVELRCDPISGHTALYWYRQSLGQGLEFLIYFQGNSAPDKSGLPSDRFSAERTGGSVSTLTIQRTQQEDSAVYLCASRTGTSGNGATDTQYFGPGTRLTVL.

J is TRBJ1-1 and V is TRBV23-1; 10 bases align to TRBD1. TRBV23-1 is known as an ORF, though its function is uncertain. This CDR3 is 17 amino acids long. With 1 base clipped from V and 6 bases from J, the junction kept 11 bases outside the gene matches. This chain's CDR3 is CASSQWDRGRVVSEAFF. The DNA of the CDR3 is TGCGCCAGCAGTCAATGGGACAGGGGTCGTGTTGTTTCTGAAGCTTTCTTT.

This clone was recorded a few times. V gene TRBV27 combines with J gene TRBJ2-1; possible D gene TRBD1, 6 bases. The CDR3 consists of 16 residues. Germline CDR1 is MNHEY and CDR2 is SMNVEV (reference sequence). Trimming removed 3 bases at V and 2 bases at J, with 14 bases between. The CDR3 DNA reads TGTGCCAGCAGTTTTGCAGGGGACGATACCTACAATGAGCAGTTCTTC. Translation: CASSFAGDDTYNEQFF.

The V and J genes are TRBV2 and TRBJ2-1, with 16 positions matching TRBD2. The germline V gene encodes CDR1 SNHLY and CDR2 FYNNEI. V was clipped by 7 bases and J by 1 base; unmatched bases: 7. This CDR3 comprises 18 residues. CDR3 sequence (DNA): TGTGCCAGCACCGGGACTAGCGGGAGGGCCAGTTCCTACAATGAGCAGTTCTTC. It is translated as CASTGTSGRASSYNEQFF.

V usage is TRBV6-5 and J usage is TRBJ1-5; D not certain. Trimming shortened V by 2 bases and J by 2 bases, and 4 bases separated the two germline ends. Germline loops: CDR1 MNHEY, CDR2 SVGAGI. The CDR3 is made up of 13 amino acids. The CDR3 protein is CASSYVGNQPQHF. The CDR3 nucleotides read TGTGCCAGCAGTTACGTAGGCAATCAGCCCCAGCATTTT.

The DNA of the CDR3 is TGTGCCAGCAGCGACAGCATCCGTGGACTAGCAGGTGAGCAGTTCTTC. This encodes CASSDSIRGLAGEQFF. V and J are TRBV7-8 and TRBJ2-1; 8 positions agree with TRBD2. The CDR3 is made up of 16 amino acids. Germline CDR1 reads SGHVS; CDR2 reads FQNEAQ. The junction had 15 bases not matched to a gene; V was cut back by 5 bases and J by 9 bases.

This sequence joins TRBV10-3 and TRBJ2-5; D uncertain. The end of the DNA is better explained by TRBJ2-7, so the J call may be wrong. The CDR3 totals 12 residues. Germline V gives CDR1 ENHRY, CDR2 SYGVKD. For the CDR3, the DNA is TGTGCCATCAGTGAGCCCGCGTACGAGCAGTACTTC. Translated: CAISEPAYEQYF.

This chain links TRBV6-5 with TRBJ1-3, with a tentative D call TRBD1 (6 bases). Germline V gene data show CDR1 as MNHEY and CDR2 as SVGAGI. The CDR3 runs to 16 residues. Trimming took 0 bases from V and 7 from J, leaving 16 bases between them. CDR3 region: CASSYSSGQATNTIYF. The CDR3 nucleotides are TGTGCCAGCAGTTACTCGTCGGGACAAGCTACGAACACCATATATTTT.

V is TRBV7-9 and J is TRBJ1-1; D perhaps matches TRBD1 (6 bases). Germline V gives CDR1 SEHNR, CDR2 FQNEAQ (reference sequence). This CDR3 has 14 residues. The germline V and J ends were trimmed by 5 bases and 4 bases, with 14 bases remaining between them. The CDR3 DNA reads TGTGCCAGCAGCCCCACAGGGTACGGCACTGAAGCTTTCTTT. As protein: CASSPTGYGTEAFF.

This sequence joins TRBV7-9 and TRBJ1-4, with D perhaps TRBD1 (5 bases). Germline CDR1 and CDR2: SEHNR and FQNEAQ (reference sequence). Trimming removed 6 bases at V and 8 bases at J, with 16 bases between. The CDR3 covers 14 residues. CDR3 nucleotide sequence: TGTGCCAGCAGGGAATTTTCGGGGGAGGAAAAACTGTTTTTT. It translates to CASREFSGEEKLFF.

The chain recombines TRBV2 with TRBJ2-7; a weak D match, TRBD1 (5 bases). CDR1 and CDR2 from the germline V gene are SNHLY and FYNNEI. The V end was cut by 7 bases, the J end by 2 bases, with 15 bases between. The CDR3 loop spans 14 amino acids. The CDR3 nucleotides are TGTGCCAGCACAGCCAGGGCCCGTACCTACGAGCAGTACTTC. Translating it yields CASTARARTYEQYF.

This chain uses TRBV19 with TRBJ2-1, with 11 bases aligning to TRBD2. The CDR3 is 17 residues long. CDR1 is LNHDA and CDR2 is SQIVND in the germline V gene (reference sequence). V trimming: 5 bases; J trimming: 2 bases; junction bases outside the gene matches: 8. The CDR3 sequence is CASSPRLAGPTYNEQFF. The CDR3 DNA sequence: TGTGCCAGTAGTCCGCGACTAGCGGGACCGACCTACAATGAGCAGTTCTTC.

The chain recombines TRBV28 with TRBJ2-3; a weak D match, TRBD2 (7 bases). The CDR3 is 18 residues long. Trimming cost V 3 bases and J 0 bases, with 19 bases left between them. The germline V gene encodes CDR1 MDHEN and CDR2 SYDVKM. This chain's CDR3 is CASSFPGGRVTSTDTQYF. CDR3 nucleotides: TGTGCCAGCAGTTTCCCGGGGGGCAGGGTGACTAGCACAGATACGCAGTATTTT.

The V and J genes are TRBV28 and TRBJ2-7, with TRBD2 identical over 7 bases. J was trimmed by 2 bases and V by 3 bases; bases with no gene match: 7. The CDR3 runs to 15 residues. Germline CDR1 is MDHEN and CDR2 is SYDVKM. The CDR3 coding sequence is TGTGCCAGCAGTTTGCGGACTAGTATACCCTACGAGCAGTACTTC. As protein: CASSLRTSIPYEQYF.

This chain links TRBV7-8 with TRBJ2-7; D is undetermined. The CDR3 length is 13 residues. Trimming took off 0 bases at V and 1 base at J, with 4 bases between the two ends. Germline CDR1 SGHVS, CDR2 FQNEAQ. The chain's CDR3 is CASSLAESYEQYF. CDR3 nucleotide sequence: TGTGCCAGCAGCTTAGCAGAGTCCTACGAGCAGTACTTC.

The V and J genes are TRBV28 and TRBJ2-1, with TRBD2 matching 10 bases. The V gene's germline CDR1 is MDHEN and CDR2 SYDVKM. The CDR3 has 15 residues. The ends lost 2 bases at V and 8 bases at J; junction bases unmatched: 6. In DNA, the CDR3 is TGTGCCAGCAGTTTAGGAACTAGCGGGAACCATGAGCAGTTCTTC. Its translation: CASSLGTSGNHEQFF.

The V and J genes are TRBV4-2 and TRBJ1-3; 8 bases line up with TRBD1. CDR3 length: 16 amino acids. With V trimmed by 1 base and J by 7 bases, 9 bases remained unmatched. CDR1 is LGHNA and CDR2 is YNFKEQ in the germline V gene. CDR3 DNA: TGTGCCAGCAGCCAAGGGGGGACAGGATTGACCAACACCATATATTTT. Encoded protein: CASSQGGTGLTNTIYF.